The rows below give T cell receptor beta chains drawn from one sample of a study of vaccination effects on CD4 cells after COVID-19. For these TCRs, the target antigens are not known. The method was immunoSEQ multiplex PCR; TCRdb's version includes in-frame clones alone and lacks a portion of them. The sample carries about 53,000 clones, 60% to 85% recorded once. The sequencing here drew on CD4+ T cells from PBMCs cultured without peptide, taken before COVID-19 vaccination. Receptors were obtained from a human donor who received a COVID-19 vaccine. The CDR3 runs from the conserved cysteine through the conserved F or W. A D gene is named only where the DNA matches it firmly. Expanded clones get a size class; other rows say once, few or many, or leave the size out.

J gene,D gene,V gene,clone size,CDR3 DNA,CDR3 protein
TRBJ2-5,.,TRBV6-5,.,TGTGCCAGCGGGCGTGGGGGGGACATGGAGACCCAGTACTTC,CASGRGGDMETQYF
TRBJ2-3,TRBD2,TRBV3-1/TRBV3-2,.,TGTGCCAGCAGCCAAGAACTAGCGGGGGCCCATACGCAGTATTTT,CASSQELAGAHTQYF
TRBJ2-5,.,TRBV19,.,TGTGCCAGTAGTAAGGGCGGGGAACAAGAGACCCAGTACTTC,CASSKGGEQETQYF
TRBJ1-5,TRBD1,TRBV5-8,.,TGTGCCAGCCTGAAACAGGGGGCGCTGGGGAATCAGCCCCAGCATTTT,CASLKQGALGNQPQHF
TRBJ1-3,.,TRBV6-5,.,TGTGCCAGCAGTCGCGGCACGGCCTCTGGAAACACCATATATTTT,CASSRGTASGNTIYF
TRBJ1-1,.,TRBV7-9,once,TGTGCCAGCAGTACTTACAGGGAGGGTGAAGCTTTCTTT,CASSTYREGEAFF
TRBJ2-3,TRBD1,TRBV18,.,TGTGCCAGCTCACCACAGGGACAGGCGAGCACAGATACGCAGTATTTT,CASSPQGQASTDTQYF
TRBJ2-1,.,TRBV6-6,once,TGTGCCAGCAGTACCGGGGCGTACAATGAGCAGTTCTTC,CASSTGAYNEQFF
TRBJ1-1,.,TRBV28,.,TGTGCCAGCAGACTTCGGGACACTGCGAACACTGAAGCTTTCTTT,CASRLRDTANTEAFF
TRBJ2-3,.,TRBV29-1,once,TGCAGCGTTGAAGTTAGGGCCACAGATACGCAGTATTTT,CSVEVRATDTQYF
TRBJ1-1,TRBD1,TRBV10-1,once,TGCGCCAGCAGCTGGGGACAGGGAAAGACCACTGAAGCTTTCTTT,CASSWGQGKTTEAFF
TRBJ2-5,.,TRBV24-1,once,TGTGCCACCAGTGAGGCTCAAGAGACCCAGTACTTC,CATSEAQETQYF
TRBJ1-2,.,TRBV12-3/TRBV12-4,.,TGTGCCAGCAGTTTATGGGTACAGGGTGGCTACACCTTC,CASSLWVQGGYTF
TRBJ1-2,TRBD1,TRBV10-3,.,TGTGCCATCAGTGAGTCAGAGGGGGCAGGGGGCTACACCTTC,CAISESEGAGGYTF
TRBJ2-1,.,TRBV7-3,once,TGTGCCAGCAGCTTGACGGGACACGGACTCTACAATGAGCAGTTCTTC,CASSLTGHGLYNEQFF
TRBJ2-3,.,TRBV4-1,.,TGCGCCAGCAGCCGCTCGACAATGTTGGGCACAGATACGCAGTATTTT,CASSRSTMLGTDTQYF
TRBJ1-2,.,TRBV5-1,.,TGCGCCAGCAGCTTCGGATGGACAACCTATGGCTACACCTTC,CASSFGWTTYGYTF
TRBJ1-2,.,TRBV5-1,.,TGCGCCAGCAGCTTGAGCGGGGGGCACTATGGCTACACCTTC,CASSLSGGHYGYTF
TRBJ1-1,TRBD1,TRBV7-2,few,TGTGCCAGCAGCCCCGACAGGGGGCGCATCTCTGAAGCTTTCTTT,CASSPDRGRISEAFF
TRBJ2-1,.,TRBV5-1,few,TGCGCCAGCAGCTCGACGGGACAGGGGGCCTTAGCGGGGGGGCCGAGCTCCTACAATGAGCAGTTCTTC,CASSSTGQGALAGGPSSYNEQFF
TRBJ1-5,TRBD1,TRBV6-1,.,TGTGCCAGCAGTGACGGGACAGCAAGTAGGGCCCAGCATTTT,CASSDGTASRAQHF
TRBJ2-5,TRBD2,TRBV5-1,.,TGCGCCAGCACCGGGGGGGGTAAAGAGACCCAGTACTTC,CASTGGGKETQYF
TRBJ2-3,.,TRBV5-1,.,TGCGCCAGCAGCTTGGTCCCCACAGATACGCAGTATTTT,CASSLVPTDTQYF
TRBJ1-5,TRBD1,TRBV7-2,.,TGTGCCAGCAGCCTAGGACAGGGAAGTCATCAGCCCCAGCATTTT,CASSLGQGSHQPQHF
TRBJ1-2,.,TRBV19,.,TGTGCCAGTAGTATTGGTGTCCGGGATGGCTACACCTTC,CASSIGVRDGYTF
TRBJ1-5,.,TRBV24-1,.,TGTGCCACCAGTGATGTAGGGAGTCGGGTGGTTCAGCCCCAGCATTTT,CATSDVGSRVVQPQHF
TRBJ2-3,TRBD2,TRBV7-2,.,TGTGCCAGCAGCTTAGAGCGGGGACGCGCAGATACGCAGTATTTT,CASSLERGRADTQYF
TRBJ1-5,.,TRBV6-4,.,TGTGCCAGCAGTGAGAACCCGGTCAATCAGCCCCAGCATTTT,CASSENPVNQPQHF
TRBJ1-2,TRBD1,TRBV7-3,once,TGTGCCAGCAGCTCCGGACAGGGCTATGGCTACACCTTC,CASSSGQGYGYTF
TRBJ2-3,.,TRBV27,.,TGTGCCAGCAGTTCCCTCCTCGCAGATACGCAGTATTTT,CASSSLLADTQYF
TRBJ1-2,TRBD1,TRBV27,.,TGTGCCAGCAGATTGGACAGGCCCCCCTATGGCTACACCTTC,CASRLDRPPYGYTF
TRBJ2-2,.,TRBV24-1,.,TGTGCCACCAGTGATTTCCCGGGACCAAAGAACACCGGGGAGCTGTTTTTT,CATSDFPGPKNTGELFF
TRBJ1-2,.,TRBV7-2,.,TGTGCCAGCAGCTTAGGGTACAGTACTGAAGATGGCTACACCTTC,CASSLGYSTEDGYTF
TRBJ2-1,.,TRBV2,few,TGTGCCAGCAGTGCATGGCCCCAGGATGAGCAGTTCTTC,CASSAWPQDEQFF
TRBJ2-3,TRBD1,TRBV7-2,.,TGTGCCAGCATCTTCACTCGGGACAGTCGCACAGATACGCAGTATTTT,CASIFTRDSRTDTQYF
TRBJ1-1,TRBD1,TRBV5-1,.,TGCGCCAGCAGCACGGGACAGGGAGGAACTGAAGCTTTCTTT,CASSTGQGGTEAFF
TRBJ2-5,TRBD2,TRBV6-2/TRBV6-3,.,TGTGCCAGCAGTTACTCACCTAGCGGGGGGATAATCCAAGAGACCCAGTACTTC,CASSYSPSGGIIQETQYF
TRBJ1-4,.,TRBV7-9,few,TGTGCCAGCAGTCCCAAGCGGGGCACTAATGAAAAACTGTTTTTT,CASSPKRGTNEKLFF
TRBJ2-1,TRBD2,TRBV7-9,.,TGTGCCAGCAGCCCGAGGACTAGCGGGGGGGCTTACAATGAGCAGTTCTTC,CASSPRTSGGAYNEQFF
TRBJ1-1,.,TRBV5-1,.,TGCGCCAGCAGCTTGGTCGGCCTCTCTGAAGCTTTCTTT,CASSLVGLSEAFF
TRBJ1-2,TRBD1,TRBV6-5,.,TGTGCCAGCAGACAAACAGGGGGCGCAGGGGTTGGCTACACCTTC,CASRQTGGAGVGYTF
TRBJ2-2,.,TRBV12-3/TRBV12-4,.,TGTGCCAGCAGTTTTAACACCGGGGAGCTGTTTTTT,CASSFNTGELFF